The 21 T cell receptor beta chains below come from one sample, sequenced in a study of post-analysis software for immune sequencing data. Study conclusions and caveats: TRBV segments more frequent in patients than in controls numbered several and included TRBV5-6, TRBV5-1 and TRBV20-1.

Unique molecular identifiers tagged the TCR beta cDNA libraries. One entry per CDR3 protein results from TCRdb running MiXCR on the PCR reads. The sample contains 350,000 to 500,000 distinct CDR3 sequences, approximately 37% of which appear only once. Their specific antigens are unknown. The sequenced sample was blood. All receptors come from a girl aged 2 to 10 with multiple sclerosis.

The J gene is TRBJ1-1, the V gene TRBV20-1; 8 bases match TRBD1. The germline V gene encodes CDR1 DFQATT and CDR2 SNEGSKA (reference sequence). The length of the CDR3 is 14 residues. Trimming at V came to 5 bases and at J to 3 bases, leaving 8 bases not matched to a gene. The CDR3 nucleotides read TGCAGTGCTCCCCACGTGGGACAGGACACTGAAGCTTTCTTT. Protein sequence: CSAPHVGQDTEAFF.

V gene TRBV29-1 combines with J gene TRBJ2-7; D is unclear. The CDR3 loop spans 11 amino acids. V dropped 1 base and J dropped 7 bases, with 8 bases sitting between them. In germline, CDR1 is SQVTM, CDR2 ANQGSEA. The CDR3 spells CSVEGINEQYF. As DNA, the CDR3 is TGCAGCGTTGAAGGAATAAATGAGCAGTACTTC.

This chain links TRBV4-2 with TRBJ1-4; 7 bases are a match to TRBD1. From germline, CDR1 is LGHNA and CDR2 YNFKEQ. Trimming at V came to 7 bases and at J to 8 bases, leaving 7 bases not matched to a gene. The CDR3 loop spans 13 amino acids. In DNA, the CDR3 is TGTGCCAGCACCGTAGTAGGGGGCGAAAAACTGTTTTTT. Protein: CASTVVGGEKLFF.

This clonotype was seen a few times. This rearrangement joins TRBV5-1 to TRBJ2-2; D is perhaps TRBD2 (5 bases). The CDR3 runs 13 residues. CDR1 is SGHRS and CDR2 is YFSETQ in the germline V gene. V was cut by 7 bases and J by 7 bases, with 14 bases left in between. CDR3 nucleotide sequence: TGCGCCAGCGTCCCGGGGTCGAGCGGGGAGCTGTTTTTT. Amino acid sequence: CASVPGSSGELFF.

The table lists this clonotype with a few counts. The chain links TRBV5-1 to TRBJ2-5, with 7 bases matching TRBD1. Germline V CDR1 and CDR2: SGHRS, YFSETQ. This CDR3 comprises 16 residues. V shed 1 base, J shed 2 bases, and the junction held 8 bases outside the gene matches. Here the CDR3 DNA reads TGCGCCAGCAGCTTGTTCCGGGACAGCCAACAAGAGACCCAGTACTTC. Its protein is CASSLFRDSQQETQYF.

This sequence joins TRBV4-3 and TRBJ2-1; no firm D call. V was cut by 1 base and J by 3 bases, with 10 bases left in between. The germline V gene encodes CDR1 LGHNA and CDR2 YSLEER. There are 15 residues in the CDR3. The CDR3 DNA is TGCGCCAGCAGCCAAGGTGGGGTCGGCTACAATGAGCAGTTCTTC. Protein: CASSQGGVGYNEQFF.

This clonotype was observed a few times. The rearrangement links TRBV20-1 to TRBJ1-4; possibly TRBD1 for D (6 bases). V dropped 3 bases and J dropped 5 bases, with 16 bases sitting between them. The CDR3 covers 15 residues. Germline CDR1 DFQATT, CDR2 SNEGSKA (reference sequence). CDR3: CSARGPTGSNEKLFF. The DNA for the CDR3 is TGCAGTGCTAGGGGCCCCACAGGGTCGAATGAAAAACTGTTTTTT.

This clonotype appeared many times. This chain uses TRBV4-1 with TRBJ2-1, with D perhaps TRBD1 (6 bases). Trimming removed 0 bases from V and 3 bases from J, with 15 bases in between. The CDR3 sequence is 17 residues long. The V gene's germline CDR1 is MGHRA and CDR2 YSYEKL. The CDR3 DNA follows: TGCGCCAGCAGCCAAGATCCGGCAGGGGCCTACTACAATGAGCAGTTCTTC. Its protein product is CASSQDPAGAYYNEQFF.

This clonotype has more than one count but fewer than ten. The rearrangement joins TRBV6-6 to TRBJ1-2; a weak D match, TRBD1 (6 bases). Trimming removed 7 bases from V and 4 bases from J, with 16 bases in between. Germline V gene lookup returns CDR1 MNHNY and CDR2 SVGAGI (reference sequence). The CDR3 is made up of 14 amino acids. The CDR3 DNA reads as TGTGCCAGCACCAACGGGGGGGGCTTCTATGGCTACACCTTC. Its protein product is CASTNGGGFYGYTF.

This clonotype was counted between two and nine times. The chain is built from TRBV20-1 and TRBJ1-1, with D unresolved. Germline CDR1 DFQATT, CDR2 SNEGSKA (reference sequence). Trimming removed 8 bases from V and 6 bases from J, with 16 bases in between. The CDR3 extends over 12 amino acids. CDR3 protein: CSSYRGRSEAFF. In nucleotides, the CDR3 is TGCAGTTCATACAGAGGGAGGTCTGAAGCTTTCTTT.

V usage is TRBV29-1 and J usage is TRBJ2-6; possibly TRBD1 for D (6 bases). The V gene's germline CDR1 is SQVTM and CDR2 ANQGSEA. The CDR3 totals 14 residues. Deletions cut 5 bases from V and 0 bases from J, with 8 bases between. The DNA for the CDR3 is TGCAGCGTTTACAGGGACTCTGGGGCCAACGTCCTGACTTTC. Amino acids: CSVYRDSGANVLTF.

The table lists this clonotype with a few counts. This sequence joins TRBV27 and TRBJ2-7; 8 nucleotides line up with TRBD2. Germline loops: CDR1 MNHEY, CDR2 SMNVEV (reference sequence). CDR3 size: 16 residues. With 0 bases clipped from V and 0 bases from J, the junction kept 4 bases outside the gene matches. The CDR3 loop is CASSLSASGLSYEQYF. CDR3 DNA: TGTGCCAGCAGTTTATCGGCTAGCGGGCTCTCCTACGAGCAGTACTTC.

This clonotype occurred a few times. At one end the junction does not follow the germline gene, possibly because of a read error. This rearrangement joins TRBV15 to TRBJ1-5; D uncertain. CDR1 LNHNV and CDR2 YYDKDF come from the germline V gene (reference sequence). The CDR3 length is 15 residues. Here the CDR3 reads CAASRGRFSNQPQHF. The CDR3 DNA is TGTGCCGCCAGCAGAGGCCGGTTCAGCAATCAGCCCCAGCATTTT. The full variable domain, completed using reference TRBV15 and TRBJ1-5, is DAMVIQNPRYQVTQFGKPVTLSCSQTLNHNVMYWYQQKSSQAPKLLFHYYDKDFNNEADTPDNFQSRRPNTSFCFLDIRSPGLGDTAMYLCAASRGRFSNQPQHFGDGTRLSIL.

The chain employs TRBV27 and TRBJ2-1; 7 nucleotides match TRBD2. V dropped 8 bases and J dropped 4; count of bases not matched to a gene: 11. The CDR3 runs to 15 residues. The germline gives CDR1 MNHEY, CDR2 SMNVEV (reference sequence). The CDR3: CASDPRTRSYNEQFF. The CDR3 coding sequence is TGTGCCAGCGATCCCCGGACTAGGAGTTACAATGAGCAGTTCTTC.

Written as DNA, the CDR3 is TGTGCCAGCAGCTCGGGCGATGAGCAGTTCTTC. Protein: CASSSGDEQFF. This chain links TRBV5-6 with TRBJ2-1; D is uncertain. The V and J ends lost 3 bases and 8 bases respectively, with 6 bases between them. CDR3 length equals 11 residues. The V gene's germline CDR1 is SGHDT and CDR2 YYEEEE.

Only a few counts were recorded for this clonotype. The chain combines TRBV20-1 with TRBJ2-7, with D possibly being TRBD1 (6 bases). Trimming left V 2 bases short and J 3 bases short, with 14 bases between. Germline V gene data show CDR1 as DFQATT and CDR2 as SNEGSKA (reference sequence). The CDR3 sequence is 14 residues long. CDR3 in DNA: TGCAGTGCTAGAAATACAGGGCAGATCTACGAGCAGTACTTC. This translates into CSARNTGQIYEQYF.

Only a few counts were recorded for this clonotype. This chain uses TRBV20-1 with TRBJ2-4; 9 bases fit TRBD2. The CDR3 has 17 amino acids. Germline CDR1 is DFQATT and CDR2 is SNEGSKA (reference sequence). The ends lost 0 bases at V and 0 bases at J; junction bases unmatched: 6. This CDR3 is CSARDPAGGTAKNIQYF. For the CDR3, the DNA is TGCAGTGCTAGAGACCCAGCGGGAGGTACAGCCAAAAACATTCAGTACTTC.

The chain couples TRBV10-3 to TRBJ2-7; no clear D gene. V lost 2 bases, J lost 3 bases, and 8 bases lay in between. This CDR3 region has 13 residues. Germline V CDR1 and CDR2: ENHRY, SYGVKD. The chain's CDR3 is CAISEPSLYEQYF. The CDR3 DNA is TGTGCCATCAGTGAGCCGAGTCTCTACGAGCAGTACTTC.

A note on this clonotype: A read error may account for a junction end that differs from germline. This chain joins TRBV3-1 and TRBJ2-2, with 7 nucleotides matching TRBD2. This CDR3 contains 17 residues. In germline, CDR1 is LGHDT, CDR2 YNNKEL (reference sequence). The CDR3 nucleotides are TGTGCCAGCAGCCTTGGACGTCTGGGGGGGAAGACCGGGGAGCCGTTTTTT. Its protein is CASSLGRLGGKTGEPFF. The full variable domain, in which reference TRBV3-1 and TRBJ2-2 provide the parts outside the CDR3, is DTAVSQTPKYLVTQMGNDKSIKCEQNLGHDTMYWYKQDSKKFLKIMFSYNNKELIINETVPNRFSPKSPDKAHLNLHINSLELGDSAVYFCASSLGRLGGKTGEPFFGEGSRLTVL.

This clonotype showed up just a few times. This chain connects TRBV4-1 to TRBJ2-1; TRBD1 might be the D (5 bases). The CDR3 has 15 amino acids. CDR1 is MGHRA and CDR2 is YSYEKL in the germline V gene. V lost 4 bases and J lost 4, with 14 bases in between. Written as DNA, the CDR3 is TGCGCCAGCAGCCGCGTTTCCACAGGATACAATGAGCAGTTCTTC. This codes for CASSRVSTGYNEQFF.

This clonotype was found a few times. The rearrangement links TRBV11-2 to TRBJ1-6; 9 nucleotides match TRBD1. The germline gives CDR1 SGHAT, CDR2 FQNNGV. The trim removed 5 bases at V and 10 bases at J, leaving 6 bases unmatched. The CDR3 totals 14 residues. The CDR3 here is CASSMGQGRSPLHF. The CDR3 nucleotides read TGTGCCAGCAGCATGGGACAGGGAAGGTCACCCCTCCACTTT. The full variable domain, in which reference TRBV11-2 and TRBJ1-6 provide the parts outside the CDR3, is EAGVAQSPRYKIIEKRQSVAFWCNPISGHATLYWYQQILGQGPKLLIQFQNNGVVDDSQLPKDRFSAERLKGVDSTLKIQPAKLEDSAVYLCASSMGQGRSPLHFGNGTRLTVT.